The 9 T cell receptor beta chains below all came from one sample that was sequenced in a study of shared clonotypes between healthy human individuals. CD8 cells classed as naive were CD45RO-negative and positively selected for CCR7, excluding terminally differentiated effector memory CD45RA+ cells. Profiled with immunoSEQ multiplex PCR; TCRdb holds only in-frame clones, not every one. Of millions of clones in the sample, about 95% were seen once. The specimen was naive CD8+ T cells sorted from blood. The origin of the receptors is a man younger than 30 in good health.

This clone is a singleton in its sample. The rearrangement joins TRBV19 to TRBJ1-4, with a weak D call TRBD1 (6 bases). This CDR3 region has 13 residues. V was clipped by 8 bases and J by 7 bases, with 14 bases between them. The V gene's germline CDR1 is LNHDA and CDR2 SQIVND (reference sequence). This CDR3 reads CASQNRDGEKLFF. The DNA for the CDR3 is TGTGCCAGTCAAAACAGGGACGGTGAAAAACTGTTTTTT.

The chain is built from TRBV19 and TRBJ1-5, with TRBD1 as a possible D gene (6 bases). Germline V gene lookup returns CDR1 LNHDA and CDR2 SQIVND (reference sequence). This CDR3 has 15 residues. V was pared by 4 bases and J by 2 bases, with 12 bases between. The CDR3: CASSNTGWGNQPQHF. The CDR3 coding sequence is TGTGCCAGTAGTAATACAGGGTGGGGCAATCAGCCCCAGCATTTT.

This chain links TRBV19 with TRBJ1-4; D unresolved. The CDR3 totals 11 residues. Germline loops: CDR1 LNHDA, CDR2 SQIVND (reference sequence). V lost 7 bases, J lost 8 bases, and 8 bases lay in between. In DNA form, the CDR3 reads TGTGCCAGTACGTCCTCAGAAAAACTGTTTTTT. Translated: CASTSSEKLFF.

The chain uses TRBV2 and TRBJ2-7; 10 bases match TRBD2. There are 15 residues in the CDR3. Germline loops: CDR1 SNHLY, CDR2 FYNNEI. V shed 7 bases and J 6 bases; nucleotides not matched to a gene: 12. CDR3 nucleotide sequence: TGTGCCAGCAAGGACACGGGACTAGCGTTTGGCGAGCAGTACTTC. Protein product: CASKDTGLAFGEQYF. Drawing the rest from reference TRBV2 and TRBJ2-7, the complete variable domain is EPEVTQTPSHQVTQMGQEVILRCVPISNHLYFYWYRQILGQKVEFLVSFYNNEISEKSEIFDDQFSVERPDGSNFTLKIRSTKLEDSAMYFCASKDTGLAFGEQYFGPGTRLTVT.

The chain is built from TRBV29-1 and TRBJ2-2; D remains ambiguous. Trimming removed 4 bases from V and 6 bases from J, with 12 bases in between. The CDR3 is made up of 13 amino acids. Germline values: CDR1 SQVTM, CDR2 ANQGSEA. CDR3 loop: CSVVLGGPGELFF. CDR3 coding DNA: TGCAGCGTTGTTCTGGGCGGACCCGGGGAGCTGTTTTTT.

J is TRBJ2-1 and V is TRBV4-3; D is unclear. The CDR3 is 16 amino acids. The V end lost 0 bases, the J end lost 7 bases, and 16 bases lay between the germline ends. CDR1 LGHNA and CDR2 YSLEER come from the germline V gene. In DNA, the CDR3 is TGCGCCAGCAGCCAAGATGCGATGGTTCTGAAGAATGAGCAGTTCTTC. This translates into CASSQDAMVLKNEQFF.

This rearrangement joins TRBV2 to TRBJ2-7, with 9 bases fitting TRBD1. Per germline, CDR1 SNHLY and CDR2 FYNNEI. V lost 6 bases, J lost 3 bases, and 9 bases stayed unmatched. The CDR3 loop spans 15 amino acids. CDR3 nucleotides: TGTGCCAGCAGCAAATACAGGGGGCTAGACTACGAGCAGTACTTC. Its translation: CASSKYRGLDYEQYF.

The chain carries TRBV9 and TRBJ2-1; tentative D call: TRBD2 (6 bases). Trimming pared 0 bases from V and 8 bases from J, leaving 12 bases between. The CDR3 loop spans 14 amino acids. Germline CDR1 SGDLS, CDR2 YYNGEE. CDR3 sequence: CASSVEEGWYEQFF. The CDR3 nucleotides read TGTGCCAGCAGCGTAGAGGAGGGGTGGTATGAGCAGTTCTTC.

The chain uses TRBV2 and TRBJ2-1, with D possibly TRBD2 on 5 matching bases. The ends were cut back, 2 bases at V and 9 bases at J, with 8 bases in the middle. The CDR3 has 12 amino acids. The germline CDR1 and CDR2 sequences are SNHLY and FYNNEI. In DNA form, the CDR3 reads TGTGCCAGCAGTGAAATAGGACTTGAGCAGTTCTTC. This translates into CASSEIGLEQFF.